Listed below are T cell receptor beta chains from one sample, sequenced in a study of monozygotic twins with inflammatory bowel disease. Each CDR3 protein gets one entry in TCRdb, which reprocessed the 5' RACE reads and gives no DNA. The table for this sample gives nearly 450,000 distinct CDR3 sequences. Source material: blood. The source of these receptors is a human donor with ulcerative colitis or Crohn's disease, or a healthy co-twin of an affected twin (not recorded which). The CDR3 runs from the conserved cysteine through the conserved F or W.

CSARDKRAELFF,TRBV20-1,TRBJ2-2
CASRHLPYEQYF,TRBV6-5,TRBJ2-7
CSARTGFEQYF,TRBV29-1,TRBJ2-7
CSAREQGPGDPDTQYF,TRBV20-1,TRBJ2-3
CASSYRDRLSYEQYF,TRBV12-3/TRBV12-4,TRBJ2-7
CASRLLAGGTDTQYF,TRBV10-2,TRBJ2-3
CASSVSGSHGAEAFF,TRBV5-6,TRBJ1-1
CASSLGDRIGSETQYF,TRBV11-2,TRBJ2-5
CAISDLGQGVNEQYF,TRBV10-3,TRBJ2-7
CASRRQSLSSYNSPLHF,TRBV12-3/TRBV12-4,TRBJ1-6
CASSLSGFSYEQYF,TRBV28,TRBJ2-7
CASSLPLENIQYF,TRBV7-9,TRBJ2-4
CSAPRVKTDTQYF,TRBV20-1,TRBJ2-3
CGAQAIRQSGELFF,TRBV20-1,TRBJ2-2
CSARAGDPPGYTF,TRBV20-1,TRBJ1-2
CASRKETAYSNQPQHF,TRBV6-1,TRBJ1-5
CAWRAGFGTRELFF,TRBV30,TRBJ2-2
CSAGTSGRGDYNEQFF,TRBV20-1,TRBJ2-1
CASRTRNTGELFF,TRBV5-1,TRBJ2-2
CASSLAGTGLYEQYF,TRBV7-2,TRBJ2-7
CASSQGAGNTEAFF,TRBV9,TRBJ1-1
CASSASLGSADYGYTF,TRBV19,TRBJ1-2
CASSPWDRDNSPLHF,TRBV7-9,TRBJ1-6
CASSLDSKSTGGFLGF,TRBV11-3,TRBJ2-7
CASTGGRNEQFF,TRBV5-6,TRBJ2-1
CASAQVQSGNTIYF,TRBV3-1,TRBJ1-3